The 3 T cell receptor beta chains below come from one sample, sequenced in a study of PD-1 blockade in classical Hodgkin lymphoma. Noted time point: newly diagnosed, previously untreated cHL patient sample. Magnetic depletion of unwanted cells isolated CD4+ T cells from thawed PBMCs. Some clones are missing from TCRdb's copy, which holds only in-frame ones; the method was immunoSEQ multiplex PCR. The table has around 16,000 clones, about 86% seen once; the top ten hold 0.65% to 1%. Sequencing was performed on CD4+ T cells from blood. The receptors come from a human donor with classical Hodgkin lymphoma.

This clone has only one observation. The J gene is TRBJ2-5, the V gene TRBV7-2, with 10 bases matching TRBD1. The V and J ends lost 8 bases and 5 bases, in that order; junction bases with no gene match: 5. The length of the CDR3 is 13 residues. Looked up from germline, CDR1 is SGHTA and CDR2 is FQGNSA. In nucleotides, the CDR3 is TGTGCCAGCGTTAGGGACAGGGGTGAGACCCAGTACTTC. Protein: CASVRDRGETQYF.

V gene TRBV7-2 combines with J gene TRBJ2-5, with 11 bases that match TRBD2. The germline V gene has CDR1 SGHTA and CDR2 FQGNSA. V was pared by 1 base and J by 5 bases, with 6 bases of the junction left unmatched. The CDR3 consists of 16 residues. The CDR3 sequence: CASSLGGLAEGETQYF. CDR3 sequence (DNA): TGTGCCAGCAGCTTAGGGGGACTAGCGGAAGGGGAGACCCAGTACTTC.

J is TRBJ1-6 and V is TRBV4-2, with 10 bases fitting TRBD1. Germline CDR1 LGHNA, CDR2 YNFKEQ. The CDR3 totals 15 residues. With 6 bases clipped from V and 11 bases from J, the junction kept 10 bases outside the gene matches. The CDR3: CASRRAGTGETPLHF. DNA for the CDR3: TGTGCCAGCAGAAGAGCAGGGACAGGGGAGACACCCCTCCACTTT.